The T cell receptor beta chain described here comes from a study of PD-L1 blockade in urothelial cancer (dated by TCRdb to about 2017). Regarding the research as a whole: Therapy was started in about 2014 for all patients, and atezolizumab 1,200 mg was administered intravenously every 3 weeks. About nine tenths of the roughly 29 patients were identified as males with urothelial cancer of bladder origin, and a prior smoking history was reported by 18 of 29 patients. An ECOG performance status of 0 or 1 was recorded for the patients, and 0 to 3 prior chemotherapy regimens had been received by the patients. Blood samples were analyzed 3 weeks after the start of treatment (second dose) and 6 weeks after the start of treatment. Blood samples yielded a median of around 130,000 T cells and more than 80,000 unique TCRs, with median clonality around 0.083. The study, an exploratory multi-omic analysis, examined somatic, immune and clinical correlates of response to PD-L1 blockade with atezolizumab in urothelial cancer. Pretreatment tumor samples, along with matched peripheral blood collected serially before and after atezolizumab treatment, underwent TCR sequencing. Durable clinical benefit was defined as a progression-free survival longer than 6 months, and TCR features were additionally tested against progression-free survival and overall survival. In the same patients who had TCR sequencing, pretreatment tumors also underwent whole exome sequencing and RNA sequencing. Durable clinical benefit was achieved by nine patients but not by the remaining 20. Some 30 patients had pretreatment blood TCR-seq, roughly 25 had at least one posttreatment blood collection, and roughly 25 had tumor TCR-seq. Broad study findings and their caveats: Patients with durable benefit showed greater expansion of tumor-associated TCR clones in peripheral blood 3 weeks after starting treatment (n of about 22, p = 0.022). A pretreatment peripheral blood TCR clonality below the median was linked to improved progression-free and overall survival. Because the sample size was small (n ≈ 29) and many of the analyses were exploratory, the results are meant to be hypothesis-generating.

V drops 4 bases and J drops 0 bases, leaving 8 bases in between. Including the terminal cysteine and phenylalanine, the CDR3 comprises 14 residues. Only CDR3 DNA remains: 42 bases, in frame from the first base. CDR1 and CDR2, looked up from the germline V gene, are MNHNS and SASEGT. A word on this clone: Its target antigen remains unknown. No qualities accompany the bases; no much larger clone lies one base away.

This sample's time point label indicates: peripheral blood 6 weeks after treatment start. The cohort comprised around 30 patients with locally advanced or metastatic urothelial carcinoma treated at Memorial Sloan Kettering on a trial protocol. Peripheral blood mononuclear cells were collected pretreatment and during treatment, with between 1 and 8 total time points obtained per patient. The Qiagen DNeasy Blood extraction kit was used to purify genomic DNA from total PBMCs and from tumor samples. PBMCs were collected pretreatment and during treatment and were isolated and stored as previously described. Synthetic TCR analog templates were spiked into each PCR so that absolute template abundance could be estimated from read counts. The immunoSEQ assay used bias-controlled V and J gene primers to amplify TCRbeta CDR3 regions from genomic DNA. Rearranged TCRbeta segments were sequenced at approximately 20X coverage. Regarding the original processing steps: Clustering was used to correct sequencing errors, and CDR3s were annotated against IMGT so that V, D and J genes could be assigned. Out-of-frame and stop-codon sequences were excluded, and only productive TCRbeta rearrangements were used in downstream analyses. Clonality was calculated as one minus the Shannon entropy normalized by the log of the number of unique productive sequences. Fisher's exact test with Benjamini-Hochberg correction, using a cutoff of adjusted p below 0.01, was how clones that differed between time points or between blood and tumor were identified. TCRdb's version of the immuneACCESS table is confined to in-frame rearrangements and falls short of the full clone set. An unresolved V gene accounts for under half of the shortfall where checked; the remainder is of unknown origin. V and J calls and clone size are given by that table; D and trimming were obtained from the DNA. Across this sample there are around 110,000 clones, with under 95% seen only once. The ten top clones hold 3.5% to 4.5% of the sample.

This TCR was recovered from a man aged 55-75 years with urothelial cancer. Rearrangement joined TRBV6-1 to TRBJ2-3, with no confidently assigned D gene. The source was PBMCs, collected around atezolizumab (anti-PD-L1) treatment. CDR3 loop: CASSVQDSTDTQYF. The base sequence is TGTGCCAGCAGTGTGCAGGATAGCACAGATACGCAGTATTTT.